The rows below give T cell receptor beta chains drawn from one sample of a study of shared clonotypes between healthy human individuals. Profiling relied on immunoSEQ multiplex PCR, and the TCRdb table lists in-frame clones only, not all of them. The table records under 850,000 clones, 55% to 75% of them present only once. The sample consisted of memory CD4+ T cells sorted from blood. These receptors were taken from a woman in her thirties in good health. CDR3s include the opening cysteine and the closing phenylalanine or tryptophan. The D gene is left open where the match is weak. The size field is filled for only some rows; it gives once, few, many or a size class.

size	J	V	D	DNA	CDR3
-	TRBJ2-1	TRBV28	-	TGTGCCAGCACCTGGAGGTCCTCTAGTGAGCAGTTCTTC	CASTWRSSSEQFF
-	TRBJ2-1	TRBV27	TRBD2	TGTGCCAGCAGTTTAGACCCCAGCGGGAGATTAAATGAGCAGTTCTTC	CASSLDPSGRLNEQFF
-	TRBJ2-1	TRBV6-6	-	TGTGCCAGCACCCGTGGGGGGCAGTACAATGAGCAGTTCTTC	CASTRGGQYNEQFF
-	TRBJ1-3	TRBV4-1	TRBD1	TGCGCCAGCAGCCGCTCAGGACAGGGCACTGGAAACACCATATATTTT	CASSRSGQGTGNTIYF
-	TRBJ1-3	TRBV9	-	TGTGCCAGCAGCCCCCCGGCCAGTACTTTCTCTGGAAACACCATATATTTT	CASSPPASTFSGNTIYF
few	TRBJ1-6	TRBV10-1	-	TGCGCCAGCAGTGAGGACAGGAATTCACCCCTCCACTTT	CASSEDRNSPLHF
-	TRBJ2-3	TRBV5-4	-	TGTGCCAGCAGCTCGCTGGGGGGAGGTCAGGGTTCTGATACGCAGTATTTT	CASSSLGGGQGSDTQYF
many	TRBJ1-2	TRBV2	-	TGTGCCAGCAGTTCTCAGGGAAGGAGCTATGGCTACACCTTC	CASSSQGRSYGYTF
few	TRBJ1-5	TRBV20-1	-	TGCAGTGCTAGAGACAATCAGCCCCAGCATTTT	CSARDNQPQHF
-	TRBJ2-3	TRBV5-6	-	TGTGCCAGCAACAACCGGATTGCGGATACGCAGTATTTT	CASNNRIADTQYF
-	TRBJ2-2	TRBV5-4	TRBD2	TGTGCCAGCAGCTTGGCCCAGCTAGCGGGAAACACCGGGGAGCTGTTTTTT	CASSLAQLAGNTGELFF
-	TRBJ2-3	TRBV7-8	-	TGTGCCAGCAGCTTGGAGGGAGGCTCACCAAGCACAGATACGCAGTATTTT	CASSLEGGSPSTDTQYF
few	TRBJ2-3	TRBV7-6	TRBD2	TGTGCCAGCAGCTTACTCGGGGTAGCGGGAGTAGGGACAGATACGCAGTATTTT	CASSLLGVAGVGTDTQYF
few	TRBJ1-1	TRBV29-1	TRBD1	TGCAGCGCTGGACAGGCGGTAGACACTGAAGCTTTCTTT	CSAGQAVDTEAFF
-	TRBJ2-1	TRBV4-2	-	TGTGCCAGCAGCCAAGGGTGGACGGGGTCTTACAATGAGCAGTTCTTC	CASSQGWTGSYNEQFF
-	TRBJ2-1	TRBV5-1	TRBD2	TGCGCCAGCAGCTTGTCTAGCGGAGATTACAATGAGCAGTTCTTC	CASSLSSGDYNEQFF
-	TRBJ1-6	TRBV28	-	TGTGCCAGCAGTTTGAACCGACTTTGGTCACCCCTCCACTTT	CASSLNRLWSPLHF
few	TRBJ2-1	TRBV4-2	-	TGTGCCAGCAGCCAAGTAGAAGCGCCTGAGCAGTTCTTC	CASSQVEAPEQFF
-	TRBJ2-3	TRBV9	-	TGTGCCAGCAGCTCGAGCACAGATACGCAGTATTTT	CASSSSTDTQYF
-	TRBJ2-3	TRBV29-1	TRBD2	TGCAGCGCCCGGGCCAGCGGGGGCACAGATACGCAGTATTTT	CSARASGGTDTQYF
-	TRBJ1-5	TRBV6-5	-	TGTGCCAGCAGTTATCCAACAGCGAATCAGCCCCAGCATTTT	CASSYPTANQPQHF
-	TRBJ2-7	TRBV7-9	-	TGTGCCAGCAACCAAAATACGGGATACGAGCAGTACTTC	CASNQNTGYEQYF
-	TRBJ2-7	TRBV7-9	TRBD1	TGTGCCAGCAGCTCACCAAAGGGACAGAGCTCCTACGAGCAGTACTTC	CASSSPKGQSSYEQYF
-	TRBJ2-4	TRBV11-3	-	TGTGCCAGCAGCTTAGGAGGGGACACCAAAAACATTCAGTACTTC	CASSLGGDTKNIQYF
-	TRBJ2-1	TRBV7-2	-	TGTGCCAGCAGCGAACACTACTCGCGAACGCTCTTCAATGAGCAGTTCTTC	CASSEHYSRTLFNEQFF
-	TRBJ1-5	TRBV18	TRBD1	TGTGCCAGCTCACTCGGGACAGGGGGGAGTAATCAGCCCCAGCATTTT	CASSLGTGGSNQPQHF
once	TRBJ2-3	TRBV7-9	TRBD1	TGTGCCAGCAGCCTCGGGACAGCTAGCACAGATACGCAGTATTTT	CASSLGTASTDTQYF
-	TRBJ2-5	TRBV6-6	-	TGTGCCAGCAGACCACCCTCTAGCTTGGAGACCCAGTACTTC	CASRPPSSLETQYF
-	TRBJ1-2	TRBV27	-	TGTGCCAGCAGTTTATCGTCGGCAGGGGCCACTGGAGGCTATGGCTACACCTTC	CASSLSSAGATGGYGYTF
-	TRBJ2-7	TRBV6-5	-	TGTGCCAGCAGTTACTCGATAGCCGACGTTTACGAGCAGTACTTC	CASSYSIADVYEQYF
-	TRBJ2-3	TRBV5-1	-	TGCGCCAGCAGCCCCACTAGCACAGATACGCAGTATTTT	CASSPTSTDTQYF
-	TRBJ1-4	TRBV27	TRBD1	TGTGCCAGCAGTTTCGGCAGGGGGCCTGAAAAACTGTTTTTT	CASSFGRGPEKLFF
few	TRBJ2-2	TRBV7-6	-	TGTGCCAGCAGCTTAGAAGGGACTCAAAACACCGGGGAGCTGTTTTTT	CASSLEGTQNTGELFF
-	TRBJ1-1	TRBV11-3	-	TGTGCCAGCAGCTTAACGAGGAACACTGAAGCTTTCTTT	CASSLTRNTEAFF
-	TRBJ1-2	TRBV7-2	TRBD1	TGTGCCAGCAGCTTAGTAGCGGGACAGGGGATCTATGGCTACACCTTC	CASSLVAGQGIYGYTF
-	TRBJ1-2	TRBV28	-	TGTGCCGGAACGGACGGTAACTATGGCTACACCTTC	CAGTDGNYGYTF
-	TRBJ1-4	TRBV16	TRBD1	TGTGCCAGCAGCCAACAGGGGGCAGGAGAAAAACTGTTTTTT	CASSQQGAGEKLFF
-	TRBJ2-2	TRBV6-4	-	TGTGCCAGCAGGACAGGACAGCTGAACACCGGGGAGCTGTTTTTT	CASRTGQLNTGELFF
-	TRBJ2-7	TRBV29-1	-	TGCAGCGTTGGGAGATCCTACGAGCAGTACTTC	CSVGRSYEQYF
-	TRBJ2-7	TRBV11-2	-	TGTGCCAGCAGCTTAGATCCGGATCTGAGCTCCTACGAGCAGTACTTC	CASSLDPDLSSYEQYF
-	TRBJ1-4	TRBV19	-	TGTGCCAGTAGTATCCCCGGGGGAAATGAAAAACTGTTTTTT	CASSIPGGNEKLFF
-	TRBJ2-7	TRBV5-4	TRBD1	TGTGCCAGCAGCGCTGGCTCCGGGACAGGGATCTACGAGCAGTACTTC	CASSAGSGTGIYEQYF
-	TRBJ1-5	TRBV19	TRBD1	TGTGCCAGTAGTAGGGAGGGACAGGGTGGACTGTTTCAGCCCCAGCATTTT	CASSREGQGGLFQPQHF
few	TRBJ1-3	TRBV4-2	-	TGTGCCAGCAGCCAAGGAGGGGACGGAAACACCATATATTTT	CASSQGGDGNTIYF
-	TRBJ1-2	TRBV5-1	TRBD1	TGCGCCAGCAGCTTGGACGGACAGGAGAATTATGGCTACACCTTC	CASSLDGQENYGYTF
-	TRBJ2-2	TRBV2	TRBD1	TGTGCCACCAAGGGGACAGTTAGTAACACCGGGGAGCTGTTTTTT	CATKGTVSNTGELFF
many	TRBJ1-1	TRBV7-8	TRBD1	TGTGCCAGCAGCTTAGTAGAGGGGGCAGTCACTGAAGCTTTCTTT	CASSLVEGAVTEAFF
once	TRBJ2-1	TRBV19	TRBD2	TGTGCCAGTAGTAGAACCACGGGACTAGCGGTAGACAATGAGCAGTTCTTC	CASSRTTGLAVDNEQFF
many	TRBJ1-1	TRBV29-1	-	TGCAGCGTTGCACAGGTTGAAGCTTTCTTT	CSVAQVEAFF
-	TRBJ2-5	TRBV4-1	-	TGCGCCAGCAGCCCGTCCCCTTTGCGGGCCCCACAAAAAGAGACCCAGTACTTC	CASSPSPLRAPQKETQYF
-	TRBJ2-5	TRBV10-2	TRBD2	TGCGCCACTGGACTAGCGGGATCCCAAGAGACCCAGTACTTC	CATGLAGSQETQYF
-	TRBJ1-2	TRBV19	TRBD1	TGTGCCAGTAGTCCTCGTCTATCCGGGACAGGCTATGGCTACACCTTC	CASSPRLSGTGYGYTF
-	TRBJ2-5	TRBV6-5	-	TGTGCCAGCAGTTACGCGGGGCGACAACAAGAGACCCAGTACTTC	CASSYAGRQQETQYF
-	TRBJ2-1	TRBV13	-	TGTGCCAGCAGCGTCGGGGTCGCTTCCTACAATGAGCAGTTCTTC	CASSVGVASYNEQFF
-	TRBJ2-7	TRBV7-8	TRBD1	TGTGCCAGCAGCTTAAACGTCGGACAGGGCAAGAACGAGCAGTACTTC	CASSLNVGQGKNEQYF
once	TRBJ2-7	TRBV27	TRBD2	TGTGCCAGCAGGCTAGCGGGGGCCTACGAGCAGTACTTC	CASRLAGAYEQYF